The TCR beta chain described here comes from a study of cytomegalovirus exposure and HLA in healthy donors. The CDR3 spans 16 residues. Between the trimmed V and J ends, which lost 1 base and 0 bases, there was a span of 12 bases. From germline, CDR1 is SGHVS and CDR2 FQNEAQ. Findings of the study overall: Researchers reportedly found TCR beta sequences accurately predicted most subjects' HLA-A and HLA-B alleles. Compared with the approximately 680-donor mean, an Asian-associated ancestry cluster reportedly had fewer N-insertions, according to a later analysis. Analysis performed later found more than 15,000 TCR beta sequences associated with HLA alleles at 0.05 false discovery rate.

Details on this clone: Its cognate antigen is unknown.

Amplification used 60 Vbeta primers and 13 Jbeta primers. Measured with immunoSEQ multiplex PCR; TCRdb has only the in-frame clones, and not every one. The data hold under 200,000 clones, with 84% observed a single time. This clonotype originated in a man between 18 and 29 years old in good health and CMV-seronegative. The J gene is TRBJ1-1, the V gene TRBV7-8; D remains unclear. Specimen: PBMCs. The chain's CDR3 is CASSLVSLGMNTEAFF. In nucleotides, the CDR3 is TGTGCCAGCAGCTTAGTCAGCCTAGGAATGAACACTGAAGCTTTCTTT.